This TCR beta chain appears in the sequencing data of a study of T cells in women clearing cervical HPV infection (dated by TCRdb to between 2017 and 2018). In the study overall: The cases were 20 to 25 women with histologically confirmed HPV16-related CIN3 or worse, and 2 of those women had invasive cancers. The controls were some 23 women whose single incident HPV16 infection cleared within 12 months with no development of precancer or cancer. Blood from cases was drawn at the visit where the lesion was first identified, while blood from controls was drawn once the infection was no longer detected. Among cases, blood sampling occurred a median of roughly 160 days after lesion detection, with an interquartile range of about 90 to 200 days. Because only a few women had HLA typing data, the possibility that HLA type acted as a confounder could not be ruled out. The exploratory proof-of-principle case-control study was nested within the Guanacaste HPV Natural History Study in Costa Rica and compared TCR repertoires across cervical HPV16 outcomes. Cases and controls were matched on age within five years and on year of sample collection. Median age was about 30 years in cases versus about 38 in controls, and baseline characteristics did not differ significantly. In the parent cohort, 10,000 to 11,000 women aged 18 or older were enrolled in Guanacaste, Costa Rica, during about 1992 to 1994 and then followed for less than 8 years. Five blinded duplicates per group were added as quality controls, so that approximately 60 samples were obtained: some 50 participants and about 10 replicates.

Here is what the overall study found, with its caveats: Lower TRBV6-7 relative abundance was observed in cases than in controls (roughly 0.12% versus 0.15%; Bonferroni P = 0.0008). Because the number of T cells in each sample was unknown, differences in richness could reflect differing T-cell content rather than repertoire biology. Cases were distinguished from controls with an estimated AUC of 0.7 to 0.85 by random forest classifiers combining richness and V gene abundances. Because of the cross-sectional design, the study could not determine whether the associations came before infection or resulted from infection, and neither effector/memory subsets nor HPV-specific T cells were isolated. TCR repertoire richness was significantly higher in CIN3+ cases than in controls across sequencing depths, while evenness did not differ.

This clone is medium-sized (0.01 to 0.1%) by frequency; its count is not recorded. Which antigen it targets is not known. The sequence runs out 3 residues before the end of the CDR3; the remainder is reconstructed from the germline J gene. From the cysteine up to the phenylalanine, the CDR3 has a length of 14 residues. The DNA has 33 bases, all within the CDR3, and is read from base 1. Trimming removed 10 bases from V and 8 bases from J; the gene matches leave 10 bases unexplained. CDR1 and CDR2, looked up from the germline V gene, are SNHLY and FYNNEI. Every participant had a single incident cervical HPV16 infection, and prevalent HPV16 infections were excluded. Cervical HPV DNA was detected with MY09/MY11 PCR, and genotyping was done by dot-blot hybridization. Roughly 16 mL of heparinized blood were centrifuged, and the buffy coat was split into aliquots, frozen at -30 degrees C, and then kept at -80 degrees C. QIAGEN kits were used to extract genomic DNA from buffy coat specimens.

TCR beta CDR3 regions were amplified by multiplex PCR using the immunoSEQ assay from an average of 1200 ng genomic DNA per sample. Primer bias was corrected in the assay by using a complete synthetic TCR repertoire to establish an amplification baseline. Amplicons were sequenced on the Illumina platform. The authors' pipeline ran thus. Sequences were error-corrected by clustering with frequency ratios and a modified nearest-neighbor algorithm and were then analyzed in the immunoSEQ Analyzer with IMGT gene definitions. At each rarefaction depth, TCR richness and evenness were averaged over 20 rarefaction repeats, and samples with fewer sequences than the depth were excluded. Wilcoxon rank sum tests with FDR correction were used to compare V, D and J gene relative abundances between the groups. Blinded duplicates gave an intraclass correlation of 95.6% for TCR richness and an average of roughly 76% across under 75 gene segments. TCRdb took over this immuneACCESS table, retaining in-frame rearrangements with V and J assigned. Such tables are incomplete; in checked studies, under half of the missing clones stem from an unresolved V gene, and the remainder is unexplained. V, J and clone size were drawn from that table, and D and trimming were deduced from the DNA. The sample's table lists a count of approximately 18,000 clones. The ten most abundant clones make up approximately 11% of the sample.

This TCR was recovered from a woman aged 18 to 75 with a cervical HPV16 infection that either progressed to CIN3+ or cleared (not recorded which). Material for sequencing was blood buffy coat. The chain is assembled from TRBV2 and TRBJ2-1; TRBD2 fits 11 bases in the junction. CDR3 bases read: TGTGCCACGGACTTAGCGGGAGGGTTGGATGAG. Protein translation: CATDLAGGLDE. The whole CDR3 protein is CATDLAGGLDEQFF.